The 10 T cell receptor beta chains presented below share a single source sample, sequenced in a study of blood T cell repertoires in COVID-19. The table came from immunoSEQ multiplex PCR; TCRdb's copy has only in-frame clones and leaves some out. The profile shows tens of thousands of clones, roughly nine tenths of them singletons. Sequencing was carried out using peripheral blood. The receptors here all came from a man aged 55 to 70 with COVID-19, enrolled during active disease.

This chain links TRBV9 with TRBJ1-3; D is possibly TRBD1 (6 bases). V lost 0 bases and J lost 0, with 13 bases in between. Germline V CDR1 and CDR2: SGDLS, YYNGEE. The CDR3 totals 17 residues. The CDR3: CASSVGPGHGSGNTIYF. Here the CDR3 DNA reads TGTGCCAGCAGCGTAGGGCCGGGACATGGCTCTGGAAACACCATATATTTT.

CDR3 region: CASSLEPVSSLFF. DNA for the CDR3: TGTGCCAGCAGCTTGGAGCCGGTCAGCTCGCTGTTTTTT. The gene calls are TRBV7-9 and TRBJ1-4; D is uncertain. The CDR3 covers 13 residues. Germline CDR1 SEHNR, CDR2 FQNEAQ (reference sequence). Trimming stripped 3 bases from V and 14 bases from J, with 16 bases between.

This clone showed up just once. J is TRBJ2-7 and V is TRBV7-9; TRBD1 is a possible D gene (7 bases). Germline lookup yields CDR1 SEHNR and CDR2 FQNEAQ (reference sequence). The CDR3 contains 15 residues. The V gene lost 6 bases and the J gene lost 2 bases, with 17 bases spanning the gap. CDR3 coding DNA: TGTGCCAGCAGGGCTGATGGAGGGGGCACCTACGAGCAGTACTTC. Translating gives CASRADGGGTYEQYF. The whole variable domain, filled in from reference TRBV7-9 and TRBJ2-7, reads DTGVSQNPRHKITKRGQNVTFRCDPISEHNRLYWYRQTLGQGPEFLTYFQNEAQLEKSRLLSDRFSAERPKGSFSTLEIQRTEQGDSAMYLCASRADGGGTYEQYFGPGTRLTVT.

The rearrangement joins TRBV3-1 (or the pseudogene TRBV3-2) to TRBJ2-7, with TRBD2 matching over 7 bases. The CDR3 spans 14 residues. V was clipped by 1 base and J by 0 bases; unmatched bases: 0. Germline V gene lookup returns CDR1 LGHDT and CDR2 YNNKEL (reference sequence). CDR3 nucleotide sequence: TGTGCCAGCAGCCAAGCTAGCGGCTCCTACGAGCAGTACTTC. Its protein is CASSQASGSYEQYF.

This clone was observed once. J is TRBJ2-1 and V is TRBV11-2, with 8 bases fitting TRBD1. The CDR3 extends over 13 amino acids. Germline V gene sequence: CDR1 SGHAT, CDR2 FQNNGV. The V segment lost 2 bases and the J segment 15 bases; nucleotides outside the gene matches: 9. CDR3 DNA: TGTGCCAGCAGCTTAACCGGACAGGGCTATGGGTTCTTC. It yields the protein CASSLTGQGYGFF.

The gene calls are TRBV30 and TRBJ1-4, with D possibly matching TRBD1 (5 bases). Germline CDR1 reads GTSNPN; CDR2 reads SVGIG (reference sequence). Between the trimmed V and J ends, which lost 3 bases and 8 bases, there was a span of 16 bases. The CDR3 consists of 14 residues. The DNA of the CDR3 is TGTGCCTGGAGGGTCGCGGGGCCTGAGGAAAAACTGTTTTTT. Protein: CAWRVAGPEEKLFF.

V is TRBV7-2 and J is TRBJ1-4; 8 bases match TRBD1. Germline V gene data show CDR1 as SGHTA and CDR2 as FQGNSA. Trimming cost V 1 base and J 10 bases; bases outside gene matches: 5. The CDR3 is made up of 14 amino acids. The CDR3 reads CASSLEGQGGKLFF. CDR3 nucleotide sequence: TGTGCCAGCAGCTTAGAAGGACAGGGTGGAAAACTGTTTTTT.

The chain recombines TRBV6-2 or TRBV6-3 with TRBJ1-1, with D perhaps TRBD1 (5 bases). Trimming left V 0 bases short and J 4 bases short, with 15 bases between. Germline loops: CDR1 MNHEY, CDR2 SVGEGT. The CDR3 extends over 16 amino acids. CDR3: CASSYSGQEVTTEAFF. In nucleotides, the CDR3 is TGTGCCAGCAGTTACTCGGGGCAGGAAGTAACCACTGAAGCTTTCTTT.

The chain links TRBV11-3 to TRBJ1-1; 8 bases agree with TRBD1. Per the germline V gene, CDR1 is SGHNT and CDR2 is YENEEA. The CDR3 loop spans 13 amino acids. V lost 1 base to trimming and J lost 5 bases; unmatched junction nucleotides: 0. In DNA, the CDR3 is TGTGCCAGCAGCTTAGGGGACAGGACTGAAGCTTTCTTT. This gives the protein CASSLGDRTEAFF.

The gene calls are TRBV21-1 and TRBJ2-7; the table names TRBD1, a call not compared with the DNA. TRBV21-1 corresponds to a pseudogene. CDR3 length equals 16 residues. DNA for the CDR3: TGTGCCAGCAGCAAAGCGCCAGGCTATAACTCCTACGAGCAGTACTTC. This translates into CASSKAPGYNSYEQYF.